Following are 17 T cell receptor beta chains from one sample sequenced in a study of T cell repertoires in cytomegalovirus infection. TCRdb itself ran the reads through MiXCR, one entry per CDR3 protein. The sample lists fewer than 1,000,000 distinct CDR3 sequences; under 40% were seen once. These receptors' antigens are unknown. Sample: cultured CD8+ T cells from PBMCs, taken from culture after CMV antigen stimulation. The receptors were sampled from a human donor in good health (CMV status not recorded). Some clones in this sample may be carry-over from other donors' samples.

CDR3 coding DNA: TGCGCCAGCAGCCAAGATTTGGCAGGGGACTACACCGGGGAGCTGTTTTTT. Translating it yields CASSQDLAGDYTGELFF. The chain has TRBV4-3 and TRBJ2-2; TRBD1 or TRBD2 may be the D gene (6 bases each). From germline, CDR1 is LGHNA and CDR2 YSLEER. The CDR3 length is 17 residues. Between the trimmed V and J ends, which lost 0 bases and 3 bases, there was a span of 14 bases.

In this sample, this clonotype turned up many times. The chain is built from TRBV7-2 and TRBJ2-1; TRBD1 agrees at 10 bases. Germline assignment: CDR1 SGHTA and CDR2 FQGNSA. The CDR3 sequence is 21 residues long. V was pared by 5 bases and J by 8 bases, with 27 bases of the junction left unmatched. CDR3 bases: TGTGCCAGCAGCAAAGCGTGGGCCGGGACAGGGGCGATGACAATTATCGATGAGCAGTTCTTC. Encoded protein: CASSKAWAGTGAMTIIDEQFF.

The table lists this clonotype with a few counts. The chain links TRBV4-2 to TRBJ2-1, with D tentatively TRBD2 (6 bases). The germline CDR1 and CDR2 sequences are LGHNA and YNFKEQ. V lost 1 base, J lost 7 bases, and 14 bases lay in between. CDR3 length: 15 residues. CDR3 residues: CASSQAPRDGNEQFF. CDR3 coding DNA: TGTGCCAGCAGCCAAGCCCCGCGGGACGGGAATGAGCAGTTCTTC.

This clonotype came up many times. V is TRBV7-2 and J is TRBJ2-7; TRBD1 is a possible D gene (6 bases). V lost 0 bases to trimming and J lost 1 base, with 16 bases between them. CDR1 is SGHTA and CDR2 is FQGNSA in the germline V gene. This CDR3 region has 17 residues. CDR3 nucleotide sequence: TGTGCCAGCAGCTTAGCGAGTCAGGCAGGGGCTTCCTACGAGCAGTACTTC. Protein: CASSLASQAGASYEQYF.

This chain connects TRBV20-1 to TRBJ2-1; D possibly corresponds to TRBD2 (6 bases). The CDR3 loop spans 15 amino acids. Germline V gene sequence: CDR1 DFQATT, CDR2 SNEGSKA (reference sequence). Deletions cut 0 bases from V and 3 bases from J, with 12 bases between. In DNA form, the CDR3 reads TGCAGTGCTAGAGATCGACTAGATGACTACAATGAGCAGTTCTTC. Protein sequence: CSARDRLDDYNEQFF.

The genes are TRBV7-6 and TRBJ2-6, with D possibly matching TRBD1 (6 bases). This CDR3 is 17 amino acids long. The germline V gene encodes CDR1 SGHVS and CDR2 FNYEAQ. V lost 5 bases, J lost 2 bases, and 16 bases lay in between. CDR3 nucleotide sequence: TGTGCCAGCAGCGTAGACAGGACCCTAGCTGGGGCCAACGTCCTGACTTTC. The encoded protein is CASSVDRTLAGANVLTF.

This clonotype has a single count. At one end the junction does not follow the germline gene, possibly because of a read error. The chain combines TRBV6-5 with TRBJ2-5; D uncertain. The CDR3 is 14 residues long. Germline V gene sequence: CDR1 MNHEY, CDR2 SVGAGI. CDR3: CASSGGLIQQTQYF. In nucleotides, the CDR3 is TGTGCCAGCAGTGGCGGATTGATCCAACAGACCCAGTACTTC.

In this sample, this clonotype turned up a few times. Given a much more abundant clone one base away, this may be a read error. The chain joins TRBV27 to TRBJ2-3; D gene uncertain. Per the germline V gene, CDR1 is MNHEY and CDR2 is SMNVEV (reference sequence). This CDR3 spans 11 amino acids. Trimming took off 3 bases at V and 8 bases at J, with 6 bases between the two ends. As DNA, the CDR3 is TGTGCCAGCAGTTTTAGTGGTACGCAGTATTTT. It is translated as CASSFSGTQYF.

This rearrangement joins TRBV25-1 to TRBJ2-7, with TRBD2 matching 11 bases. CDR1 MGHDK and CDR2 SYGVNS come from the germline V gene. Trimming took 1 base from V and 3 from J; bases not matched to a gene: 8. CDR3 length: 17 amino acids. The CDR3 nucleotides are TGTGCCAGCAGTGAATTTCCTAGCGGGGGGCCGAACTACGAGCAGTACTTC. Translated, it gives CASSEFPSGGPNYEQYF.

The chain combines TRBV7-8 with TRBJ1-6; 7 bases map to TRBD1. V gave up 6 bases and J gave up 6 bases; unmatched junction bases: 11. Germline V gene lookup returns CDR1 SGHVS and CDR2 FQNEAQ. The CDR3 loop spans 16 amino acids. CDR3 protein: CASRAKDRVTNSPLHF. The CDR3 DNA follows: TGTGCCAGCAGGGCCAAAGACAGGGTAACTAATTCACCCCTCCACTTT.

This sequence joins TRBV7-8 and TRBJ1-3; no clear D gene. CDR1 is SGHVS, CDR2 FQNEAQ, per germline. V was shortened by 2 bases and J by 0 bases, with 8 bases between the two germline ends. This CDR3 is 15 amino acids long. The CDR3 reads CASSLPSISGNTIYF. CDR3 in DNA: TGTGCCAGCAGCTTACCGAGCATCTCTGGAAACACCATATATTTT.

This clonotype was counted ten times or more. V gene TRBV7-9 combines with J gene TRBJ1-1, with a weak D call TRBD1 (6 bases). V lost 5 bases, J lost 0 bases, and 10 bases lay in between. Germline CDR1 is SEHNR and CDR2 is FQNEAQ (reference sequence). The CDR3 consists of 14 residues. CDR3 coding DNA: TGTGCCAGCAGCATGACAGGTATGAACACTGAAGCTTTCTTT. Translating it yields CASSMTGMNTEAFF.

CDR3 in DNA: TGTGCCAGCAGTGAATCGACAGGGTTTGATACTGAAGCTTTCTTT. This gives the protein CASSESTGFDTEAFF. V gene TRBV6-1 combines with J gene TRBJ1-1, with TRBD1 matching over 7 bases. Per the germline V gene, CDR1 is MNHNS and CDR2 is SASEGT. V shed 2 bases and J 5 bases; nucleotides not matched to a gene: 8. The CDR3 is 15 amino acids.

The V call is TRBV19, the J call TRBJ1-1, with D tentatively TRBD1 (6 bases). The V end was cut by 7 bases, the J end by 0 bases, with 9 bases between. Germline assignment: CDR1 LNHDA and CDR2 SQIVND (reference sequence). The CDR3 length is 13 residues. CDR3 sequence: CASNQGLNTEAFF. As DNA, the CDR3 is TGTGCCAGTAATCAGGGGCTGAACACTGAAGCTTTCTTT.

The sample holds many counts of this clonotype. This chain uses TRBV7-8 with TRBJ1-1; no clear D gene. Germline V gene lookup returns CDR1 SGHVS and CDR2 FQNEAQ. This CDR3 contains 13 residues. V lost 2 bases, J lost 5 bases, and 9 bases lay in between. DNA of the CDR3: TGTGCCAGCAGCTTAAAGGCGGGGACTGAAGCTTTCTTT. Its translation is CASSLKAGTEAFF.

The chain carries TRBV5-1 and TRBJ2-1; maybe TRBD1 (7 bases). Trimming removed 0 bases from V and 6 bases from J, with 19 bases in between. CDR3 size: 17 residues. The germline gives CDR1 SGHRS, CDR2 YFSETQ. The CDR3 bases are TGCGCCAGCAGCTTGGGACCAACAGGGGACTCGAGCAATGAGCAGTTCTTC. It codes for CASSLGPTGDSSNEQFF.

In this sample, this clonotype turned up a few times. The CDR3 spells CATSRDRFPTSGGFDTQYF. Here the CDR3 DNA reads TGTGCCACCAGCAGAGACCGTTTTCCTACTAGCGGGGGGTTTGATACGCAGTATTTT. V gene TRBV15 combines with J gene TRBJ2-3; TRBD2 matches at 12 bases. J was trimmed by 6 bases and V by 0 bases; bases with no gene match: 13. This CDR3 has 19 amino acids. Per germline, CDR1 LNHNV and CDR2 YYDKDF (reference sequence).